The next 22 T cell receptor beta chains were all read from a single sample in a study of blood T cells in healthy people across ages. Combining a sample-barcoded 5' primer with a J-beta primer mix, a second PCR ran for roughly 7 to 12 cycles. In TCRdb, the 5' RACE reads were re-called with MiXCR into one record per CDR3 protein. Among 1,800,000 or so distinct CDR3 sequences listed, about two fifths were seen once. The sequencing sample was made of blood. The receptors here all came from a human donor in good health.

This clonotype was picked up one time. This chain connects TRBV7-8 to TRBJ1-5, with D perhaps TRBD1 (5 bases). Germline loops: CDR1 SGHVS, CDR2 FQNEAQ. V was shortened by 5 bases and J by 6 bases, with 11 bases between the two germline ends. This CDR3 is built from 13 residues. In nucleotides, the CDR3 is TGTGCCAGCAGCCAGGGCGGATTTCAGCCCCAGCATTTT. This sequence encodes CASSQGGFQPQHF.

V usage is TRBV29-1 and J usage is TRBJ1-2; TRBD1 is a possible D gene (5 bases). Germline V lookup: CDR1 SQVTM, CDR2 ANQGSEA. V was cut by 7 bases and J by 2 bases, with 17 bases left in between. The CDR3 contains 14 residues. The CDR3 is CSADSTGANYGYTF. The CDR3 nucleotides are TGCAGCGCCGATTCCACCGGGGCCAACTATGGCTACACCTTC.

A few counts support this clonotype. The CDR3 region is CASSLWGFDEQYF. CDR3 sequence (DNA): TGTGCCAGCAGTCTGTGGGGCTTCGACGAGCAGTACTTC. J is TRBJ2-7 and V is TRBV5-5; tentatively, D is TRBD1 (5 bases). Germline V gives CDR1 SGHKS, CDR2 YYEKEE (reference sequence). V was pared by 5 bases and J by 5 bases, with 14 bases between. CDR3 length equals 13 residues.

J is TRBJ2-3 and V is TRBV20-1, with D possibly matching TRBD1 (6 bases). CDR1 DFQATT and CDR2 SNEGSKA come from the germline V gene (reference sequence). This CDR3 has 14 amino acids. V was shortened by 5 bases and J by 2 bases, with 14 bases between the two germline ends. The CDR3 nucleotides are TGCAGTGCTCTTACAGGGCTTATCACAGATACGCAGTATTTT. The encoded protein is CSALTGLITDTQYF.

The rearrangement joins TRBV5-6 to TRBJ1-1, with D unclear. Trimming took off 7 bases at V and 7 bases at J, with 14 bases between the two ends. This CDR3 has 12 amino acids. CDR1 and CDR2 (germline): SGHDT, YYEEEE. CDR3 bases: TGTGCCAGCGCCCGAGGCAGGATTGAAGCTTTCTTT. Residues: CASARGRIEAFF.

The chain carries TRBV9 and TRBJ1-6; 8 bases match TRBD1. Germline loops: CDR1 SGDLS, CDR2 YYNGEE. This CDR3 comprises 15 residues. The trim removed 4 bases at V and 7 bases at J, leaving 7 bases unmatched. CDR3 residues: CASSPGGAGNSPLHF. The CDR3 DNA reads as TGTGCCAGCAGCCCAGGGGGCGCAGGGAATTCACCCCTCCACTTT.

J is TRBJ1-3 and V is TRBV7-9; D uncertain. Germline CDR1 and CDR2: SEHNR and FQNEAQ (reference sequence). Trimming removed 7 bases at V and 1 base at J, with 14 bases between. This CDR3 comprises 15 residues. The CDR3 DNA sequence: TGTGCCAGCACCAACTCATTTGGGTCTGGAAACACCATATATTTT. Translated, it gives CASTNSFGSGNTIYF.

In DNA form, the CDR3 reads TGTGCCAGCAGCGTTACATCGACAGACAATGAGCAGTACTTC. This codes for CASSVTSTDNEQYF. The chain links TRBV9 to TRBJ2-4, with TRBD1 as a possible D gene (5 bases). V was cut by 2 bases and J by 13 bases, with 19 bases left in between. The CDR3 loop spans 14 amino acids. Germline values: CDR1 SGDLS, CDR2 YYNGEE.

This chain uses TRBV20-1 with TRBJ2-3; D remains ambiguous. V shed 1 base and J shed 0 bases, with 8 bases lying between them. The CDR3 runs to 14 residues. Germline V gene sequence: CDR1 DFQATT, CDR2 SNEGSKA (reference sequence). CDR3 region: CSARVVASTDTQYF. The CDR3 DNA is TGCAGTGCTAGAGTGGTAGCAAGCACAGATACGCAGTATTTT.

As to this clonotype: Relative to the germline gene, one junction end is altered; a read error may explain this. This chain joins TRBV12-3 or TRBV12-4 and TRBJ2-4; the match to TRBD1 covers 8 bases. The CDR3 length is 14 residues. The CDR3 loop is CARSPQDRENIQYF. The CDR3 DNA sequence: TGTGCCCGCAGTCCCCAGGACAGGGAAAACATTCAGTACTTC.

The sample holds a few counts of this clonotype. This chain connects TRBV20-1 to TRBJ1-2, with 8 positions matching TRBD1. This CDR3 contains 15 residues. With V trimmed by 6 bases and J by 7 bases, 16 bases remained unmatched. CDR1 and CDR2 (germline): DFQATT, SNEGSKA (reference sequence). The CDR3: CSAAIDRGPDCGYTF. CDR3 DNA: TGCAGTGCCGCAATAGACAGGGGACCCGACTGTGGCTACACCTTC.

V and J are TRBV4-3 and TRBJ1-6; 9 bases are a match to TRBD1. V shed 3 bases and J 10 bases; nucleotides not matched to a gene: 10. The germline V gene encodes CDR1 LGHNA and CDR2 YSLEER. CDR3 size: 16 residues. The chain's CDR3 is CASSHLNRGRGSPLHF. The DNA for the CDR3 is TGCGCCAGCAGCCATTTAAACAGGGGGCGAGGCTCACCCCTCCACTTT.

The genes are TRBV2 and TRBJ2-3; no firm D call. Trimming removed 7 bases at V and 8 bases at J, with 19 bases between. This CDR3 spans 14 amino acids. Germline CDR1 SNHLY, CDR2 FYNNEI. In DNA form, the CDR3 reads TGTGCCAGCAAGGCCAAGCCCGATTTTCCTACGCAGTATTTT. Residues: CASKAKPDFPTQYF.

This chain uses TRBV27 with TRBJ1-6; the D is unclear. Trimming removed 2 bases at V and 5 bases at J, with 10 bases between. CDR1 and CDR2 from the germline V gene are MNHEY and SMNVEV (reference sequence). The CDR3 sequence is 15 residues long. The CDR3 nucleotides are TGTGCCAGCAGTTTACACAAGGCCGATAATTCACCCCTCCACTTT. This gives the protein CASSLHKADNSPLHF.

As regards this clonotype: A much larger clone lies one base from this, so it may be a read error. The V call is TRBV10-3, the J call TRBJ1-1; no reliable D call. CDR3 length: 14 residues. V was shortened by 1 base and J by 4 bases, with 10 bases between the two germline ends. Germline loops: CDR1 ENHRY, CDR2 SYGVKD. The CDR3 loop is CAISELGSGTEAFF. The DNA of the CDR3 is TGTGCCATCAGTGAGTTGGGGAGTGGCACTGAAGCTTTCTTT.

This clonotype was detected only a few times. Mismatch with germline at one junction end may stem from a read error. The V and J genes are TRBV7-9 and TRBJ1-1; the D is unclear. CDR3 length: 15 residues. Germline values: CDR1 SEHNR, CDR2 FQNEAQ (reference sequence). The CDR3: CASSADFLPNTEAFF. CDR3 sequence (DNA): TGTGCCAGCAGCGCAGACTTTCTACCTAACACTGAGGCTTTCTTT.

The sample holds a few counts of this clonotype. The rearrangement uses TRBV11-2 and TRBJ2-1; D is perhaps TRBD2 (6 bases). The CDR3 runs 14 residues. Trimming took off 0 bases at V and 13 bases at J, with 16 bases between the two ends. CDR1 and CDR2 from the germline V gene are SGHAT and FQNNGV. CDR3: CASSLEYLAAEQFF. The CDR3 coding sequence is TGTGCCAGCAGCTTAGAATATTTAGCGGCGGAACAGTTCTTC.

V and J are TRBV20-1 and TRBJ2-3; tentative D call: TRBD2 (6 bases). The CDR3 has 17 residues. V lost 6 bases to trimming and J lost 2 bases, with 24 bases between them. The germline CDR1 and CDR2 sequences are DFQATT and SNEGSKA (reference sequence). CDR3 nucleotide sequence: TGCAGTGCCCACCCCGCTGGGTGGGGGGAAGACACAGATACGCAGTATTTT. It codes for CSAHPAGWGEDTDTQYF.

This clonotype was observed once. This rearrangement joins TRBV20-1 to TRBJ1-2; no firm D call. V was pared by 3 bases and J by 2 bases, with 13 bases between. Per the germline V gene, CDR1 is DFQATT and CDR2 is SNEGSKA (reference sequence). This CDR3 comprises 14 residues. As DNA, the CDR3 is TGCAGTGCTAGTGGGATGTCAGGCAACTATGGCTACACCTTC. Translating it yields CSASGMSGNYGYTF.

This clonotype was seen more than once but under ten times. The chain carries TRBV7-3 and TRBJ2-1, with a weak D call TRBD1 (7 bases). The CDR3 length is 16 residues. The ends were cut back, 1 base at V and 5 bases at J, with 15 bases in the middle. Germline-derived CDR1 and CDR2 are SGHTA and FQGTGA. The CDR3 DNA is TGTGCCAGCAGCTTAAGGGACTCAGGGGGTGACAATGAGCAGTTCTTC. It encodes CASSLRDSGGDNEQFF.

This clonotype was counted between two and nine times. The CDR3 nucleotides read TGTGCCACCAGTGATCCGACTAGCGGGGGACACGAGCAGTACTTC. It is translated as CATSDPTSGGHEQYF. The chain carries TRBV24-1 and TRBJ2-4; 12 nucleotides align to TRBD2. The tail of the sequence fits TRBJ2-7 better, so the J call may be wrong. Germline V CDR1 and CDR2: KGHDR, SFDVKD. The CDR3 sequence is 15 residues long.

This clonotype was observed a few times. This rearrangement joins TRBV20-1 to TRBJ1-2, with D hard to call. This CDR3 spans 18 amino acids. V was pared by 1 base and J by 8 bases, with 29 bases between. Germline V gene lookup returns CDR1 DFQATT and CDR2 SNEGSKA (reference sequence). The CDR3 reads CSARAGEERFSPHRGYTF. CDR3 DNA: TGCAGTGCTAGAGCCGGAGAGGAAAGATTTAGTCCTCATCGCGGCTACACCTTC.